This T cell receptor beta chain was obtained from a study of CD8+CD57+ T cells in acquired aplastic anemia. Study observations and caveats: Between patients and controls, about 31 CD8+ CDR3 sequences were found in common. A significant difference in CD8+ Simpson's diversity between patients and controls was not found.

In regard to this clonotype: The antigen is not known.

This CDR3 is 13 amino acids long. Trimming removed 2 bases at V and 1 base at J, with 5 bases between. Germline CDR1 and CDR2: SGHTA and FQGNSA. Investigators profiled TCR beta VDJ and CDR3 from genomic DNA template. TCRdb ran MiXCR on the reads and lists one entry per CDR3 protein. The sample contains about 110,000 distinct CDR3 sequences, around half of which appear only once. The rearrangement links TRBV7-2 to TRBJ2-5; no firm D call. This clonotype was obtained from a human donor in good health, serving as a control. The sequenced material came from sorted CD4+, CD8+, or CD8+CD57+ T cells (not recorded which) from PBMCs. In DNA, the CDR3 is TGTGCCAGCAGCTTACGCACCCAAGAGACCCAGTACTTC. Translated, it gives CASSLRTQETQYF.